In this sample, the clone carrying this T cell receptor beta chain turned up many times. The antigen remains undetermined. The data originate from a study of Graves' ophthalmopathy and Graves' hyperthyroidism. About the research overall: Peripheral blood collection took place at initial diagnosis, before any treatment. Findings and caveats of the study: Detected in blood as well were most expanded thyroid clonotypes with frequency above 0.001.

CDR1 is MNHNS and CDR2 is SASEGT in the germline V gene. V was clipped by 6 bases and J by 0 bases, with 11 bases between them. The CDR3 has 14 residues. Amplified material comprised TCR beta CDR3 regions derived from RNA transcripts. Following a first-round RT-PCR that used HTBI primers, a second-round multiplex PCR was carried out. TCRdb reprocessed the multiplex PCR reads with MiXCR, giving one entry per CDR3 protein. The sample yields just over 400,000 distinct CDR3 sequences, roughly 21% seen once. Participants with hyperthyroidism, aged 18 to 65, were newly diagnosed with under 2 months' duration. The diagnostic workup employed clinical symptoms, serum thyroxine, TRAb, thyroid ultrasound and orbital computed tomography.

This clonotype originated in a woman aged 18-29 years with stable Graves' hyperthyroidism. The rearrangement joins TRBV6-1 to TRBJ2-5; unclear D gene. Material for sequencing was peripheral blood. CDR3: CASRAYTNQETQYF. The CDR3 bases are TGTGCCAGCAGAGCTTACACGAACCAAGAGACCCAGTACTTC.